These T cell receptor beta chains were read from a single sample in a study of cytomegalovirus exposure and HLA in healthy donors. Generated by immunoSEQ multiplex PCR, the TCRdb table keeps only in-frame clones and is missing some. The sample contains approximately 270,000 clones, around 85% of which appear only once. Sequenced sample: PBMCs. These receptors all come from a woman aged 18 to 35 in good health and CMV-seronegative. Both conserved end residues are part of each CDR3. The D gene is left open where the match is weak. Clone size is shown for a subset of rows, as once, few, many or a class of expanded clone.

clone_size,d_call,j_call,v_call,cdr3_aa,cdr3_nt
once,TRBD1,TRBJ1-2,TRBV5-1,CASSWTGTGSGGYTF,TGCGCCAGCAGCTGGACCGGGACAGGCTCGGGGGGCTACACCTTC
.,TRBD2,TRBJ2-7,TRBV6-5,CASSSRLAGGYEQYF,TGTGCCAGCAGTTCAAGACTAGCGGGAGGCTACGAGCAGTACTTC
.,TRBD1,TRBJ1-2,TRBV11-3,CASSQGTGEHGYTF,TGTGCCAGCAGCCAAGGGACAGGGGAACATGGCTACACCTTC
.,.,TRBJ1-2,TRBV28,CASRKGGTGGYTF,TGTGCCAGCCGAAAGGGAGGAACAGGAGGCTACACCTTC
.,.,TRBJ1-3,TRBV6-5,CASSYSQGTGNTIYF,TGTGCCAGCAGTTACTCCCAGGGCACTGGAAACACCATATATTTT
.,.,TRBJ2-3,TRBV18,CASSPERDTQYF,TGTGCCAGCTCACCGGAGAGAGATACGCAGTATTTT
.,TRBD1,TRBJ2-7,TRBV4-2,CASSQATGDEQYF,TGTGCCAGCAGCCAAGCAACAGGGGACGAGCAGTACTTC
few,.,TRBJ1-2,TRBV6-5,CASSPRAGIVYGYTF,TGTGCCAGCAGTCCGCGGGCGGGGATTGTCTATGGCTACACCTTC
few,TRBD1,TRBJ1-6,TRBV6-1,CASSDYSGTGNSPLHF,TGTGCCAGCAGTGATTATTCCGGGACAGGAAATTCACCCCTCCACTTT
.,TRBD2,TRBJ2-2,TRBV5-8,CASSLVTSGVNTGELFF,TGTGCCAGCAGCCTAGTTACTAGCGGGGTGAACACCGGGGAGCTGTTTTTT
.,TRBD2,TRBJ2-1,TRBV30,CAWSVLAGVLNEQFF,TGTGCCTGGAGTGTGCTAGCGGGAGTATTAAATGAGCAGTTCTTC
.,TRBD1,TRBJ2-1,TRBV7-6,CASSLTGTGYYEQFF,TGTGCCAGCAGCCTTACCGGGACAGGGTATTATGAGCAGTTCTTC
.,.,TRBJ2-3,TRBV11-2,CASSFRSYRTDTQYF,TGTGCCAGCAGCTTTCGGAGTTACCGCACAGATACGCAGTATTTT
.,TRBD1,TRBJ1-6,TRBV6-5,CASMVDRGVDSPLHF,TGTGCCAGCATGGTGGACAGGGGAGTTGATTCACCCCTCCACTTT
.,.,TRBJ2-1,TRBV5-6,CASSFGGNEQFF,TGTGCCAGCAGCTTCGGAGGTAATGAGCAGTTCTTC
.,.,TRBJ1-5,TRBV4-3,CASSQDLNQPQHF,TGCGCCAGCAGCCAAGACCTGAATCAGCCCCAGCATTTT
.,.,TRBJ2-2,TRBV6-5,CASRGTPNTGELFF,TGTGCCAGCAGAGGGACACCCAACACCGGGGAGCTGTTTTTT
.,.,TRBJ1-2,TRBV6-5,CASSYSRGYGYTF,TGTGCCAGCAGTTACTCTAGGGGCTATGGCTACACCTTC
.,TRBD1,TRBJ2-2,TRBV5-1,CASSLMTGGGGELFF,TGCGCCAGCAGCTTGATGACAGGGGGCGGCGGGGAGCTGTTTTTT
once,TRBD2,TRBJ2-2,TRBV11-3,CASGGLAGGVDTGELFF,TGTGCCAGCGGAGGACTAGCGGGAGGAGTAGACACCGGGGAGCTGTTTTTT
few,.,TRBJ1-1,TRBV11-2,CASSPNLDRNTEAFF,TGTGCCAGCAGCCCCAATCTGGACAGGAACACTGAAGCTTTCTTT
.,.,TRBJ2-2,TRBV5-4,CASSLRPPGKIPGELFF,TGTGCCAGCAGCTTGCGACCTCCGGGGAAAATACCCGGGGAGCTGTTTTTT
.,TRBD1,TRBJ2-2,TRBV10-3,CAIEPGQGGTGELFF,TGTGCCATTGAACCCGGACAGGGAGGTACCGGGGAGCTGTTTTTT
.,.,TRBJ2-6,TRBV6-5,CASSYRGSGANVLTF,TGTGCCAGCAGTTATCGAGGGTCTGGGGCCAACGTCCTGACTTTC
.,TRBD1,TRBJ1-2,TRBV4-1,CASSQLLQGKRGYTF,TGCGCCAGCAGCCAGCTCTTACAGGGGAAACGGGGCTACACCTTC
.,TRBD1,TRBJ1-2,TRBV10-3,CAMKPGQGNYGYTF,TGTGCCATGAAACCGGGACAGGGGAACTATGGCTACACCTTC
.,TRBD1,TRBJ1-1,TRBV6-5,CASSYSFQGVSEAFF,TGTGCCAGCAGTTACTCGTTCCAGGGGGTCTCTGAAGCTTTCTTT
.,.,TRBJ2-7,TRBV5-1,CASSPAKRGAGPYEQYF,TGCGCCAGCAGCCCAGCTAAGCGTGGGGCAGGCCCCTACGAGCAGTACTTC
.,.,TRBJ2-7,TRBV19,CASTMWRWEQYF,TGTGCCAGTACGATGTGGAGGTGGGAGCAGTACTTC